This T cell receptor (beta chain) was profiled in a study of tumor and adjacent non-tumor tissue in lung cancer. No cell sorting was done before RNA was extracted from the tissue. In this sample, this clonotype turned up once. Its matching antigen is unknown. One junction end does not reproduce the germline sequence, and a read error may be involved. Three rounds of nested PCR, following a modified ARM-PCR protocol, produced the TCRbeta library. From the multiplex PCR reads, TCRdb called clonotypes with MiXCR, one entry per CDR3 protein. The sample holds under 95,000 distinct CDR3 sequences, 61% seen once. Whole-study findings and limits: Compared with tumor, normal lung showed significantly lower TCR diversity.

Sequencing was done on a sample of lung tumor tissue. The receptor was derived from a man in his sixties or seventies with non-small cell lung cancer.

The CDR3 DNA reads as TGCAGAGTTGAAAGAGGTGGCAGTAACACCGAAGCTTTCTTT. As protein: CRVERGGSNTEAFF. V is TRBV29-1 and J is TRBJ1-1; D unresolved. The CDR3 has 14 amino acids. Germline V lookup: CDR1 SQVTM, CDR2 ANQGSEA. Full variable domain (outside the CDR3, taken from reference TRBV29-1 and TRBJ1-1): SAVISQKPSRDICQRGTSLTIQCQVDSQVTMMFWYRQQPGQSLTLIATANQGSEATYESGFVIDKFPISRPNLTFSTLTVSNMSPEDSSIYLCRVERGGSNTEAFFGQGTRLTVV.